Sequencing of this TCR beta chain was carried out in a study of glioma-infiltrating T cells. Findings of the study overall: Only very few CDR3 sequences appeared in both tissue and blood. Gliomas, especially low-grade, showed above-expected tissue-blood divergence; non-neoplastic patients showed below.

V lost 2 bases, J lost 8 bases, and 13 bases lay in between. From germline, CDR1 is SGHTA and CDR2 FQGTGA. The CDR3 is 15 residues long. This clonotype was counted only a few times. Its specificity is unknown. The iRepertoire nested amplicon-rescue multiplex PCR amplified TCR alpha and beta CDR3s from RNA. TCRdb analysed the multiplex PCR reads with MiXCR anew, one entry per CDR3 protein. The sample shows around 21,000 distinct CDR3 sequences, around 23% of them seen only once. The V call is TRBV7-3, the J call TRBJ1-6; the D is unclear. The sequence was obtained from a human donor with low-grade glioma or glioblastoma, undergoing nonglioma brain surgery, or in good health (not recorded which). Sequenced input: glioma tissue, nonneoplastic brain tissue, or PBMCs (not recorded which). CDR3 nucleotides: TGTGCCAGCAGCTTAGTACCCGGTAGAGATTCACCCCTCCACTTT. It specifies CASSLVPGRDSPLHF.